This T cell receptor beta chain was retrieved from a study of blood T cell repertoires in COVID-19. The wider study: Specimens from acute and convalescent COVID-19 originated in the United States, Italy and Spain. PBMCs, B-cell-depleted T cells, or T cells provided the cDNA or gDNA that made up the material.

Per the study methods: Reference gene primer amplification gave estimated nucleated cell counts. Assay used: immunoSEQ multiplex PCR; TCRdb lists only in-frame clones, some missing. V, J and clone size are taken as reported in that table, and D and trimming were inferred from the DNA itself. The sample holds 150,000 to 200,000 clones, around 80% seen once. Trimming took off 9 bases at V and 3 bases at J, with 11 bases between the two ends. Looked up from germline, CDR1 is ENHRY and CDR2 is SYGVKD. The CDR3 totals 12 residues. This receptor was identified in an elderly woman with active or convalescent COVID-19. The specimen sequenced was peripheral blood. The chain couples TRBV10-3 to TRBJ2-5, with D possibly being TRBD2 (6 bases). The CDR3 nucleotides read TGTGCCATTGCCACGGGGGAAGAGACCCAGTACTTC. Translated, it gives CAIATGEETQYF.